What follows describes a single T cell receptor (beta chain). The antigen is not known. This sample was included in a study of PD-1 blockade in classical Hodgkin lymphoma. Study-wide points: Baseline TCR diversity was reportedly lower in newly diagnosed patients than in healthy donors. It was reported as lower still in relapsed/refractory patients. Newly diagnosed patients had diversity similar to the baseline diversity of complete responders. TCR diversity rose significantly by C4D1 in CD4+ but not CD8+ cells.

Stated time point: cycle 4 day 1 (C4D1), after 5 to 7 weeks of nivolumab. With no exception, relapse followed autologous stem cell transplantation in all patients, and brentuximab vedotin exposure varied. Measured with immunoSEQ multiplex PCR; TCRdb has only the in-frame clones, and not every one. The table records around 30,000 clones, around 68% of them present only once. This CDR3 has 17 residues. This clonotype originated in a human donor with classical Hodgkin lymphoma. The chain couples TRBV21-1 to TRBJ2-2; no DNA check was done on the table's D call, TRBD2. TRBV21-1 has pseudogene status. The material was peripheral blood mononuclear cells (PBMCs), obtained before the fourth cycle of nivolumab. The CDR3 region has the DNA TGTGCCAGCAGCCCCCGGGAAAGGGTGTGCGACACCGGGGAGCTGTTTTTT. Protein: CASSPRERVCDTGELFF.